The 32 T cell receptor delta chains below come from one sample, sequenced in a study of gamma-delta T cells after stem cell transplantation. TCRdb reran clone calling via CATT on the RT-PCR reads. The sample consists of 2,500 or so delta-chain clones, roughly 19% of them appearing once. Sequenced sample: gamma-delta T cells. These receptors originate from a human donor. It is not recorded whose cells these are; they may come from a transplant donor.

The V gene is TRDV2, the J gene TRDJ1; D is unresolved. The CDR3 length is 14 residues. Germline V gene lookup returns CDR1 GEAIGNYY and CDR2 EKD. V dropped 4 bases and J dropped 4 bases, with 15 bases sitting between them. The CDR3: CACDAVLKNDKLIF. The CDR3 DNA reads TGTGCCTGTGATGCCGTACTGAAGAACGATAAACTCATCTTT.

Remarks on this clone: A far larger clone is a single base away, which makes a read error likely. The V call is TRDV1, the J call TRDJ1, with 7 bases aligning to TRDD2. With V trimmed by 2 bases and J by 0 bases, 21 bases remained unmatched. Germline assignment: CDR1 TSWWSYY and CDR2 QGS. This CDR3 spans 21 amino acids. In nucleotides, the CDR3 is TGTGCTCTTGGGGAATTCACCTTCTTCCTATGGGCCTTGGGGAACACCGATAAACTCATCTTT. Protein sequence: CALGEFTFFLWALGNTDKLIF.

As regards this clone: The protein held in TCRdb is that of a much larger clone and does not match this DNA's translation at residue 8, likely because of a read error; the protein shown is translated from the DNA. V is TRDV2 and J is TRDJ1; no firm D call. Germline assignment: CDR1 GEAIGNYY and CDR2 EKD. The CDR3 has 16 amino acids. V lost 0 bases to trimming and J lost 5 bases, with 18 bases between them. CDR3: CACDTVMAKTSDKLIF. Here the CDR3 DNA reads TGTGCCTGTGACACCGTGATGGCCAAGACATCTGATAAACTCATCTTT.

Worth noting for this clone: A far larger clone is one base from this, pointing to a likely read error. Other DNA sequences within the sample encode an identical CDR3. V usage is TRDV1 and J usage is TRDJ2; a weak D match, TRDD2 (5 bases). Germline V lookup: CDR1 TSWWSYY, CDR2 QGS. The CDR3 is made up of 14 amino acids. The CDR3 nucleotides are TGTGCTCTTGGGGCATCACTTCCCCGCGGACAACTCTTCTTC. Translating it yields CALGASLPRGQLFF.

V and J are TRDV2 and TRDJ1, with a tentative D call TRDD3 (6 bases). The CDR3 extends over 16 amino acids. Germline CDR1 is GEAIGNYY and CDR2 is EKD. The V end was cut by 0 bases, the J end by 7 bases, with 20 bases between. CDR3 in DNA: TGTGCCTGTGACACCGTCGGTGGGGGTTCAAGGGGTAAACTCATCTTT. This encodes CACDTVGGGSRGKLIF.

In this sample, this clone turned up a few times. This chain links TRDV1 with TRDJ3; the D is unclear. CDR3 size: 15 residues. Germline V gives CDR1 TSWWSYY, CDR2 QGS. The V and J ends lost 7 bases and 0 bases respectively, with 7 bases between them. CDR3 in DNA: TGTGCTCTTGTTACTCCCTCCTGGGACACCCGACAGATGTTTTTC. It is translated as CALVTPSWDTRQMFF.

This clone is labeled large. V is TRDV2 and J is TRDJ3; D gene ambiguous. Germline lookup yields CDR1 GEAIGNYY and CDR2 EKD. The length of the CDR3 is 14 residues. Trimming removed 9 bases from V and 3 bases from J, with 11 bases in between. CDR3 nucleotide sequence: TGTGCCGCCTCGGCAGTCTGGGACACCCGACAGATGTTTTTC. Translation: CAASAVWDTRQMFF.

The rearrangement joins TRDV2 to TRDJ3; 7 bases are shared with TRDD3. V shed 3 bases and J 14 bases; nucleotides not matched to a gene: 12. CDR3 length: 15 amino acids. Germline V CDR1 and CDR2: GEAIGNYY, EKD. The CDR3: CACDWDVGYIRQMFF. The CDR3 DNA sequence: TGTGCCTGTGACTGGGATGTGGGATACATTAGACAGATGTTTTTC.

V usage is TRDV2 and J usage is TRDJ1; 7 nucleotides line up with TRDD3. This CDR3 comprises 22 residues. V shed 2 bases and J 7 bases; nucleotides not matched to a gene: 33. Germline V gives CDR1 GEAIGNYY, CDR2 EKD. CDR3 region: CACDMAPFRTGVCSGVDCKLIF. The CDR3 coding sequence is TGTGCCTGTGACATGGCCCCTTTCCGTACTGGGGTATGTTCCGGGGTAGACTGTAAACTCATCTTT.

This clone was seen a handful of times. The protein TCRdb gives is from a much larger clone and does not agree with this DNA's translation at residue 15, likely a read error; the protein shown here comes from the DNA. The rearrangement joins TRDV2 to TRDJ1, with 9 bases lining up with TRDD3. The CDR3 has 20 amino acids. The V segment lost 2 bases and the J segment 3 bases; nucleotides outside the gene matches: 21. Looked up from germline, CDR1 is GEAIGNYY and CDR2 is EKD. CDR3 DNA sequence: TGTGCCTGTGACATTCCTACGTTTACTGGGGGAAACTTGTACGCCGATAAACTCATCTTT. Translation: CACDIPTFTGGNLYADKLIF.

This clone was found a few times. The rearrangement uses TRDV3 and TRDJ1, with D possibly matching TRDD3 (6 bases). With 2 bases removed from V and 0 bases from J, the gap between germline ends came to 16 bases. The CDR3 is 15 amino acids. Looked up from germline, CDR1 is TVYSNPD and CDR2 is GDNSRS (reference sequence). The CDR3 bases are TGTGCCTTTGTACGTTGGGGGCCTTACACCGATAAACTCATCTTT. Translation: CAFVRWGPYTDKLIF.

The chain couples TRDV2 to TRDJ1; 9 nucleotides align to TRDD3. The CDR3 loop spans 14 amino acids. CDR1 GEAIGNYY and CDR2 EKD come from the germline V gene. After removal of 1 base from V and 4 bases from J, the junction contained 3 bases not matched to a gene. CDR3 DNA: TGTGCCTGTGACACACTGGGGGAGGACGATAAACTCATCTTT. It encodes CACDTLGEDDKLIF.

This clone was seen a handful of times. The V gene is TRDV2, the J gene TRDJ1, with 7 bases aligning to TRDD3. J lost 0 bases, V lost 3 bases, and 18 bases had no gene match. Per the germline V gene, CDR1 is GEAIGNYY and CDR2 is EKD. The CDR3 has 19 residues. As DNA, the CDR3 is TGTGCCTGTGACGAGGTCCTTGTGGTGGGACTGGGGCACACCGATAAACTCATCTTT. This codes for CACDEVLVVGLGHTDKLIF.

Sample share makes this clone medium-sized. Additional DNA sequences in this sample encode the identical CDR3. For the CDR3, the DNA is TGTGCTCTTGGGGAACTAACCCTTGGGATTTACTGGGGGATACGCCGCCCGTACACCGATAAACTCATCTTT. The encoded protein is CALGELTLGIYWGIRRPYTDKLIF. The genes are TRDV1 and TRDJ1; 13 bases align to TRDD3. The V and J ends lost 0 bases and 0 bases, in that order; junction bases with no gene match: 22. Per the germline V gene, CDR1 is TSWWSYY and CDR2 is QGS. The CDR3 extends over 24 amino acids.

The chain uses TRDV3 and TRDJ1; 9 nucleotides match TRDD3. The ends lost 2 bases at V and 4 bases at J; junction bases unmatched: 5. Per the germline V gene, CDR1 is TVYSNPD and CDR2 is GDNSRS (reference sequence). The CDR3 covers 13 residues. This CDR3 reads CAFEVWGIDKLIF. In nucleotides, the CDR3 is TGTGCCTTTGAGGTCTGGGGGATCGATAAACTCATCTTT.

This clone was seen only a few times. The rearrangement joins TRDV2 to TRDJ1; 8 bases agree with TRDD3. CDR3 size: 23 residues. The V gene's germline CDR1 is GEAIGNYY and CDR2 EKD. V was pared by 3 bases and J by 0 bases, with 29 bases of the junction left unmatched. CDR3 amino acids: CACDPLRDPLLGVGRPYTDKLIF. CDR3 coding DNA: TGTGCCTGTGACCCGCTTAGGGATCCCTTACTGGGGGTTGGACGACCTTACACCGATAAACTCATCTTT.

This clone is medium-sized (0.01 to 0.1%) in the sample. The chain carries TRDV1 and TRDJ1; 9 bases fit TRDD3. Germline lookup yields CDR1 TSWWSYY and CDR2 QGS. The J segment lost 2 bases and the V segment lost 2 bases, leaving 21 bases of the junction unmatched. The CDR3 consists of 21 residues. The CDR3 sequence is CALGEMFRNYLYWGRTDKLIF. In DNA, the CDR3 is TGTGCTCTTGGGGAAATGTTTCGTAACTATCTGTACTGGGGGAGGACCGATAAACTCATCTTT.

This chain links TRDV1 with TRDJ3, with 8 bases fitting TRDD3. The junction had 14 bases not matched to a gene; V was cut back by 3 bases and J by 1 base. CDR3 length: 21 amino acids. CDR1 is TSWWSYY, CDR2 QGS, per germline. The CDR3 DNA sequence: TGTGCTCTTGGGGAGGGTCCCTCCCTACTGGGGGGGTCCTGGGACACCCGACAGATGTTTTTC. Amino acids: CALGEGPSLLGGSWDTRQMFF.

Concerning this clone itself: TCRdb's listed protein matches a much larger clone and diverges from this DNA's translation at residue 16, likely through a read error; the protein shown comes from the DNA. The J gene is TRDJ1, the V gene TRDV2; 7 nucleotides align to TRDD3. The length of the CDR3 is 18 residues. Germline loops: CDR1 GEAIGNYY, CDR2 EKD. Here the CDR3 reads CACDTLAELGIDTDKPIF. The CDR3 DNA reads as TGTGCCTGTGACACCCTAGCCGAACTGGGGATAGACACCGATAAACCCATCTTT.

This rearrangement joins TRDV1 to TRDJ1; the D gene is possibly TRDD2 (6 bases). Germline CDR1 TSWWSYY, CDR2 QGS. Trimming shortened V by 8 bases and J by 7 bases, and 29 bases separated the two germline ends. The CDR3 has 17 residues. The CDR3 DNA is TGTGCTCTTATCCCAGCCTTCCAACCCTACTGGTACCTTAAACTCATCTTT. Its protein product is CALIPAFQPYWYLKLIF.

This clone has just a few counts. This chain uses TRDV1 with TRDJ1, with 11 bases fitting TRDD3. J was trimmed by 4 bases and V by 3 bases; bases with no gene match: 19. The CDR3 length is 20 residues. Germline V gives CDR1 TSWWSYY, CDR2 QGS. The CDR3 bases are TGTGCTCTTGGGGATCCCGAGGCCATGGGGCTGGGGGATACAATCGATAAACTCATCTTT. Translating gives CALGDPEAMGLGDTIDKLIF.

This clone came up a few times. J is TRDJ1 and V is TRDV1; the match to TRDD3 covers 9 bases. Germline values: CDR1 TSWWSYY, CDR2 QGS. V gave up 9 bases and J gave up 0 bases; unmatched junction bases: 23. The CDR3 contains 20 residues. The CDR3 region has the DNA TGTGCTCTCTTCCTTCCACCATCCTTACTGGGGGACCCCTACACCGATAAACTCATCTTT. This translates into CALFLPPSLLGDPYTDKLIF.

The sample holds a few counts of this clone. The gene calls are TRDV1 and TRDJ1; TRDD2 matches 8 bases. The germline CDR1 and CDR2 sequences are TSWWSYY and QGS. CDR3 length: 21 amino acids. The junction had 26 bases not matched to a gene; V was cut back by 4 bases and J by 4 bases. This CDR3 is CALGGGPFLRLPGADNDKLIF. CDR3 bases: TGTGCTCTTGGGGGGGGTCCCTTCCTAAGGCTCCCCGGGGCGGATAACGATAAACTCATCTTT.

The rearrangement uses TRDV1 and TRDJ1, with TRDD3 matching over 11 bases. The CDR3 spans 22 residues. CDR1 is TSWWSYY and CDR2 is QGS in the germline V gene. J was trimmed by 1 base and V by 2 bases; bases with no gene match: 21. CDR3 region: CALGERGTSFYWGIGSTDKLIF. In nucleotides, the CDR3 is TGTGCTCTTGGGGAAAGAGGCACTTCCTTTTACTGGGGGATAGGAAGCACCGATAAACTCATCTTT.

This rearrangement joins TRDV1 to TRDJ1; 10 bases are a match to TRDD3. This CDR3 spans 21 amino acids. CDR1 and CDR2 from the germline V gene are TSWWSYY and QGS. Trimming removed 1 base from V and 0 bases from J; junction bases left unmatched: 17. The CDR3 here is CALGEPLTLYWGIRYTDKLIF. CDR3 in DNA: TGTGCTCTTGGGGAACCTCTGACCCTGTACTGGGGGATCAGGTACACCGATAAACTCATCTTT.

This clone was seen a handful of times. A read error likely explains why the TCRdb protein, taken from a much larger clone, differs from this DNA's translation at residue 11; the protein shown is translated from the DNA. The rearrangement joins TRDV1 to TRDJ1; D uncertain. V was cut by 6 bases and J by 3 bases, with 20 bases left in between. Looked up from germline, CDR1 is TSWWSYY and CDR2 is QGS. CDR3 size: 16 residues. The CDR3, as DNA: TGTGCTCTTGGACCCCTGGCCCTATTCGGCGCCGATAAACTCATCTTT. It translates to CALGPLALFGADKLIF.

This clone is large in the sample. The sample carries other DNA sequences with the same CDR3. V gene TRDV2 combines with J gene TRDJ3, with 8 bases aligning to TRDD3. The CDR3 is 18 residues long. With V trimmed by 0 bases and J by 0 bases, 3 bases remained unmatched. From germline, CDR1 is GEAIGNYY and CDR2 EKD. The CDR3 DNA reads TGTGCCTGTGACACCGCTGGGGGAAGCTCCTGGGACACCCGACAGATGTTTTTC. Translating it yields CACDTAGGSSWDTRQMFF.

The chain uses TRDV1 and TRDJ1, with 12 nucleotides matching TRDD3. This CDR3 is built from 23 residues. The V gene's germline CDR1 is TSWWSYY and CDR2 QGS. V was pared by 2 bases and J by 0 bases, with 22 bases of the junction left unmatched. The CDR3 sequence is CALGEVAPTLVLGDTPYTDKLIF. Written as DNA, the CDR3 is TGTGCTCTTGGGGAAGTGGCCCCTACACTTGTACTGGGGGATACCCCTTACACCGATAAACTCATCTTT.

A few counts support this clone. The likely explanation is a read error, given a far larger clone one base away. The chain uses TRDV1 and TRDJ1; 12 bases align to TRDD3. The CDR3 extends over 22 amino acids. Germline values: CDR1 TSWWSYY, CDR2 QGS. CDR3 nucleotides: TGTGCTCGTGGGGTCCTGCTTCCTAAGCAAATACTGGGGGATACCTACACCGATAAACTCATCTTT. It specifies CARGVLLPKQILGDTYTDKLIF.

This clone has a handful of counts. The J gene is TRDJ1, the V gene TRDV1; 9 nucleotides align to TRDD3. Germline V lookup: CDR1 TSWWSYY, CDR2 QGS. This CDR3 has 18 amino acids. Trimming removed 1 base from V and 3 bases from J; junction bases left unmatched: 12. CDR3 sequence reads: CALGEQRTGGIYADKLIF. DNA for the CDR3: TGTGCTCTTGGGGAACAGAGGACTGGGGGAATCTACGCCGATAAACTCATCTTT.

This clone rates as medium-sized (0.01 to 0.1%). J is TRDJ1 and V is TRDV1, with 12 nucleotides matching TRDD3. CDR3 length: 23 amino acids. Looked up from germline, CDR1 is TSWWSYY and CDR2 is QGS. J gave up 0 bases and V 3 bases, and 23 bases lay outside the gene matches. This chain's CDR3 is CALGEPYSYVGYWGIQYTDKLIF. The CDR3 bases are TGTGCTCTTGGGGAGCCTTACTCCTACGTAGGGTACTGGGGGATACAGTACACCGATAAACTCATCTTT.

This clone was seen only a few times. The chain recombines TRDV1 with TRDJ1; TRDD3 agrees at 13 bases. The V segment lost 4 bases and the J segment 1 base; nucleotides outside the gene matches: 36. CDR1 TSWWSYY and CDR2 QGS come from the germline V gene. CDR3 length: 27 amino acids. The CDR3, as DNA: TGTGCTCTTGGGGGTCCTACCAGTCAAAGGAGAATTGGCTGGCTTTACTGGGGGATACGGGGCACCGATAAACTCATCTTT. Translation gives CALGGPTSQRRIGWLYWGIRGTDKLIF.